These T cell receptor beta chains were read from a single sample in a study of human T cells and chemical hapten exposure. MiXCR, run by TCRdb on the RACE reads, gives a single entry per CDR3 protein. The profile shows a few hundred thousand distinct CDR3 sequences, approximately 8% of them singletons. This material consisted of whole blood, taken in connection with sensitization to the hapten diphenylcyclopropenone (DPC). The receptors were sampled from a man aged 18 to 29 with alopecia areata. Some clones in this sample may be carry-over from other donors' samples. Each CDR3 is given with its conserved first and last residue. D genes are given only for firm matches. The size entry is marked missing in some rows and otherwise reads once, few, many or a size class.

TRBD2	TRBV12-3/TRBV12-4	-	TRBJ2-5	TGTGCCAGCGGGACTAGCGGGGGACCTCCCACAGAGACCCAGTACTTC	CASGTSGGPPTETQYF
-	TRBV12-3/TRBV12-4	-	TRBJ2-3	TGTGCCAGCAGTGAGAGCGGAAACACAGATACGCAGTATTTT	CASSESGNTDTQYF
-	TRBV7-2	few	TRBJ1-5	TGTGCCACCACTCTGGACGGGGGCAATCAGCCCCAGCATTTT	CATTLDGGNQPQHF
-	TRBV11-2	-	TRBJ1-5	TGTGCCAGCAGCTGGAATCCCAATCAGCCCCAGCATTTT	CASSWNPNQPQHF
-	TRBV5-6	few	TRBJ2-1	TGTGCCAGCAGCTTTCTAGCTGGGGCCTTAGATGAGCAGTTCTTC	CASSFLAGALDEQFF
-	TRBV12-3/TRBV12-4	few	TRBJ1-3	TGTGCCAGCAGTTTTCGAGTTACCAGCTCTGGAAACACCATATATTTT	CASSFRVTSSGNTIYF
-	TRBV5-6	many	TRBJ1-4	TGTGCCAGCAGCTTGGGAGTAACAGGTCGGGAAAAACTGTTTTTT	CASSLGVTGREKLFF
-	TRBV6-6	many	TRBJ2-5	TGTGCCAGCAAGGGTATGGGAGAGACCCAGTACTTC	CASKGMGETQYF
-	TRBV12-3/TRBV12-4	-	TRBJ1-1	TGTGCCGGCTCTTCGACGGGGAACACTGAAGCTTTCTTT	CAGSSTGNTEAFF
-	TRBV12-3/TRBV12-4	few	TRBJ1-2	TGTGCCAGCAGCAGTCCCGGGACGAGGACCTTC	CASSSPGTRTF
TRBD2	TRBV20-1	-	TRBJ2-3	TGCAGTGCTGGGGGGGGGTTGGGCACAGATACGCAGTATTTT	CSAGGGLGTDTQYF
-	TRBV29-1	-	TRBJ2-3	TGCAGCGTTGAAGCGATTGGCTCCCGACTACCCCAACATCGCACAGATACGCAGTATTTT	CSVEAIGSRLPQHRTDTQYF
TRBD1	TRBV5-1	-	TRBJ2-1	TGCGCCAGTACTCCGGGACAGGCGATCCATGAGCAGTTCTTC	CASTPGQAIHEQFF
-	TRBV6-6	many	TRBJ1-1	TGTGCCAGCAGTTACGGGCAGAGCTTGAACACTGAAGCTTTCTTT	CASSYGQSLNTEAFF
TRBD1	TRBV6-1	-	TRBJ2-1	TGTGCCAGCAGCGGACAGGGTGTGTGGAATGAGCAGTTCTTC	CASSGQGVWNEQFF
TRBD1	TRBV10-3	few	TRBJ1-1	TGTGCCATCAGTGTTCAGGACAGGGGAGTACAGAACACTGAAGCTTTCTTT	CAISVQDRGVQNTEAFF
-	TRBV5-1	many	TRBJ2-2	TGCGCCAGCAGTCAACAGGGAGGGGATACCGGGGAGCTGTTTTTT	CASSQQGGDTGELFF
-	TRBV29-1	few	TRBJ2-2	TGCAGCGTTCTAGGGGTACGGAACACCGGGGAGCTGTTTTTT	CSVLGVRNTGELFF
-	TRBV6-1	-	TRBJ1-1	TGTGCCAGCAGTTCTCAGGGAGGCAAGAACACTGAAGCTTTCTTT	CASSSQGGKNTEAFF
-	TRBV10-3	-	TRBJ1-6	TGTGCCATCAGTGAGTCGCATAATTCACCCCTCCACTTT	CAISESHNSPLHF
-	TRBV12-3/TRBV12-4	-	TRBJ1-1	TGTGCCAGCAGTTTCCCACCGAACACTGAAGCTTTCTTT	CASSFPPNTEAFF
-	TRBV6-1	-	TRBJ2-2	TGTGCCAGCAGGGGGGACACCGCGAACACCGGGGAGCTGTTTTTT	CASRGDTANTGELFF
-	TRBV4-3	-	TRBJ1-1	TGCGCCAGCAGCCAACAGACAGACCTGAACACTGAAGCTTTCTTT	CASSQQTDLNTEAFF
-	TRBV6-5	few	TRBJ2-1	TGTGCCAGCACCCCAGCAGGCGGGGGCCCGTACAATGAGCAGTTCTTC	CASTPAGGGPYNEQFF
-	TRBV20-1	-	TRBJ1-2	TGCAGTTACCGGGGGTGGAGGTATGGCTACACCTTC	CSYRGWRYGYTF
-	TRBV5-1	few	TRBJ2-7	TGCGCCAGCAGCCACGGGACTGCGTCCTACGAGCAGTACTTC	CASSHGTASYEQYF
-	TRBV9	-	TRBJ1-1	TGTGCCAGCTCCCTTGAAACAGGGAAGGAAGCTTTCTTT	CASSLETGKEAFF
-	TRBV2	few	TRBJ2-7	TGTGCCAGGAGCGACGACAGGACCTACGAGCAGTACTTC	CARSDDRTYEQYF
TRBD1	TRBV5-3	-	TRBJ1-5	TGTGCCAGAAGCCAGTCAGGGGGCAGTCAGCCCCAGCATTTT	CARSQSGGSQPQHF
-	TRBV27	few	TRBJ2-2	TGTGCCAGCACCCAAATTCCTAACACCGGGGAGCTGTTTTTT	CASTQIPNTGELFF
-	TRBV4-1	few	TRBJ2-7	TGCGCCAGCAGCCGCGGGACGTCCTACGAGCAGTACTTC	CASSRGTSYEQYF
-	TRBV10-3	many	TRBJ1-5	TGTGCCACCGCAGTGGATAGCAATCAGCCCCAGCATTTT	CATAVDSNQPQHF
TRBD1	TRBV12-3/TRBV12-4	few	TRBJ1-5	TGTGCCAGCAGACCCGGGACAGAGGATTATAGCAATCAGCCCCAGCATTTT	CASRPGTEDYSNQPQHF
TRBD1	TRBV29-1	many	TRBJ1-2	TGCAGCCTGGACAGGGGTGACTATGGCTACACCTTC	CSLDRGDYGYTF
TRBD2	TRBV6-2/TRBV6-3	many	TRBJ2-7	TGTGCCAGCAGATCTAGCGGGGGACCCTCCTACGAGCAGTACTTC	CASRSSGGPSYEQYF
-	TRBV7-9	-	TRBJ2-2	TGTGCCAGCAGCTTTATTAAGGACACCGGGGAGCTGTTTTTT	CASSFIKDTGELFF
-	TRBV19	few	TRBJ1-5	TGTGCCAGTACCATTGGGGGGAGCAATCAGCCCCAGCATTTT	CASTIGGSNQPQHF
-	TRBV29-1	many	TRBJ1-3	TGCAGCGTTGAAGATTTCGACAGGGGAAACACCATATATTTT	CSVEDFDRGNTIYF
TRBD1	TRBV9	few	TRBJ1-5	TGTGCCAGCAGCGCCGGACAGGGGGCGAATCAGCCCCAGCATTTT	CASSAGQGANQPQHF
-	TRBV5-7	-	TRBJ1-1	TGTGCCAGCAGCTTCCACAGGGAGCCTGAAGCTTTCTTT	CASSFHREPEAFF
-	TRBV6-2/TRBV6-3	-	TRBJ2-5	-	CASSTSTEEGTQYF
TRBD1	TRBV7-2	-	TRBJ2-1	TGTGCCAGCAGCTTCGCGGACAGGGCCAATGAGCAGTTCTTC	CASSFADRANEQFF
TRBD1	TRBV4-3	-	TRBJ2-5	TGCGCCAGCAGCCAAGAATCAGGACAGGGACAAGAGACCCAGTACTTC	CASSQESGQGQETQYF
-	TRBV20-1	once	TRBJ2-3	TGCAGTGCTAGACCCATAACTAGCACAGATACGCAGTATTTT	CSARPITSTDTQYF
TRBD2	TRBV10-3	many	TRBJ2-1	TGTGCCATCACCGATGGACTAGCGGGTAATGAGCAGTTCTTC	CAITDGLAGNEQFF
-	TRBV10-3	few	TRBJ1-3	TGTGCCATCAAATCACCCCCCCGTCGGAACTCTGGAAACACCATATATTTT	CAIKSPPRRNSGNTIYF
TRBD2	TRBV9	-	TRBJ2-3	TGTGCCAGCAGCGTAGCGGGGGGGGCGACAGATACGCAGTATTTT	CASSVAGGATDTQYF
-	TRBV7-2	few	TRBJ1-4	TGTGCCAGCAGTCTCGGACGGTTTGGCGAAAAACTGTTTTTT	CASSLGRFGEKLFF
-	TRBV4-3	many	TRBJ1-2	TGCGCCAGCAGCCAAGATGTTACAGGGAGCTATGGCTACACCTTC	CASSQDVTGSYGYTF
-	TRBV18	many	TRBJ1-1	TGTGCCAGCAGCCCCAGGAACACTGAAGCTTTCTTT	CASSPRNTEAFF
TRBD1	TRBV13	few	TRBJ1-4	TGTGCCAGCAGCCGAGGGGGCGACAGGGAGGAAGAAAAACTGTTTTTT	CASSRGGDREEEKLFF
TRBD2	TRBV5-1	few	TRBJ2-5	TGCGCCAGCAGCCCCGGAAGCGGGGGGATACAAGGGACCCAGTACTTC	CASSPGSGGIQGTQYF
TRBD1	TRBV7-2	few	TRBJ2-3	TGTGCCAGCAGACCGCTGCGGGACAGGGGGATTGATACGCAGTATTTT	CASRPLRDRGIDTQYF
TRBD2	TRBV12-3/TRBV12-4	-	TRBJ2-3	TGTGCCAGCAGCCCGGGGGGGCGCACAGATACGCAGTATTTT	CASSPGGRTDTQYF
-	TRBV11-2	few	TRBJ2-3	TGTGCCAGCAGCCTGGACTCCCCCCTCGCGCGGGTGGGGCGGCCAGATACGCAGTATTTT	CASSLDSPLARVGRPDTQYF
-	TRBV24-1	few	TRBJ2-3	TGTGCCACCAGTGATCCAGTAGCGGCCGACACAGATACGCAGTATTTT	CATSDPVAADTDTQYF
-	TRBV3-1	few	TRBJ2-7	TGTGCCAGCAGCCCGGGACTGGGGTCCTACGAGCAGTACTTC	CASSPGLGSYEQYF